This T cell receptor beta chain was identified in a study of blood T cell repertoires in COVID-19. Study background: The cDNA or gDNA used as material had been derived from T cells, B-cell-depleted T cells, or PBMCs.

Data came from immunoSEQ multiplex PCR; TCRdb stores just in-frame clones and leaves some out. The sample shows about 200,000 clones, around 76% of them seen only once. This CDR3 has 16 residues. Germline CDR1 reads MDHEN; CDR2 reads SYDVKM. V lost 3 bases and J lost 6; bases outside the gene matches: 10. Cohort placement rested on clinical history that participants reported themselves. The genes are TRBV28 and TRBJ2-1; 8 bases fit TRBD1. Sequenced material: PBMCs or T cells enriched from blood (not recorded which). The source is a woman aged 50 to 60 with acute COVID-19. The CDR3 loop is CASSFGGRGRRNEQFF. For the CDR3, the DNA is TGTGCCAGCAGTTTTGGTGGCAGGGGGCGCCGCAATGAGCAGTTCTTC.